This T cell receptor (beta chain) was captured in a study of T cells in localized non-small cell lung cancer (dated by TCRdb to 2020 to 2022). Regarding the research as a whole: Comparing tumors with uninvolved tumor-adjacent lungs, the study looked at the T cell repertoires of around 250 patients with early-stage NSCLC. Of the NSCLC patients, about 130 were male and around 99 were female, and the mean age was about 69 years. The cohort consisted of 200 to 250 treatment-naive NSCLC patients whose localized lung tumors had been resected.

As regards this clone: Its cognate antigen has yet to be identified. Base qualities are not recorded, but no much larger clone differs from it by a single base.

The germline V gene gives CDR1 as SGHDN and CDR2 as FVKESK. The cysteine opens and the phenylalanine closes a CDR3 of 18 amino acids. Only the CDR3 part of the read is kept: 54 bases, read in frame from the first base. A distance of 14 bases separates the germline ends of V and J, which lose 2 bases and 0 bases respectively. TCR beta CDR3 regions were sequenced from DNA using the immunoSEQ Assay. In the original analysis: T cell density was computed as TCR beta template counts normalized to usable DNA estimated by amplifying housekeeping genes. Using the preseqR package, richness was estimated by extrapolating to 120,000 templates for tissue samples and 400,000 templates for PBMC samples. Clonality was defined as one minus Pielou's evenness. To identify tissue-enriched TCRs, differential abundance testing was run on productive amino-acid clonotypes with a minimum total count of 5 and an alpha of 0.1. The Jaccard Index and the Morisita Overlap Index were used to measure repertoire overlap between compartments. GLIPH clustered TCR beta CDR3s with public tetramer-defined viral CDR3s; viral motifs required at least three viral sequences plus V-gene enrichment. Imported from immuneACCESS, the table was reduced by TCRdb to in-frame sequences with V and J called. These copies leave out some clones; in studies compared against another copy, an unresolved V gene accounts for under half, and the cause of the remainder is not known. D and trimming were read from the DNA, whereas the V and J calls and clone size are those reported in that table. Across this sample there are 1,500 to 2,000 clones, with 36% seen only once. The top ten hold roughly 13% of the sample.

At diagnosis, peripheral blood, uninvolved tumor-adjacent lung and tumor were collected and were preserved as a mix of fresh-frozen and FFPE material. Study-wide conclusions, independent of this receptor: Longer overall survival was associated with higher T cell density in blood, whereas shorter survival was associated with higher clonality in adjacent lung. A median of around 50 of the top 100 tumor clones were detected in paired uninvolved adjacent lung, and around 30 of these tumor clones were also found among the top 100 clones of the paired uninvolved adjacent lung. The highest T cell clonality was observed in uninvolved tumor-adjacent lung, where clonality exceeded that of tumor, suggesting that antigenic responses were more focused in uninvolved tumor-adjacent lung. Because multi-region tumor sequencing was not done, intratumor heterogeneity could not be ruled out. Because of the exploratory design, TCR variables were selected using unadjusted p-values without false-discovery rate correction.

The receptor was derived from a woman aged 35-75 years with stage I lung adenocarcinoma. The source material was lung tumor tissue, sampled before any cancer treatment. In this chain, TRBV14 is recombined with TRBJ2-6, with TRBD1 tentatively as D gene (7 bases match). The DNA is TGTGCCAGCAGCCAATTGGAGGGACAGAGCTCTGGGGCCAACGTCCTGACTTTC. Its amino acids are CASSQLEGQSSGANVLTF.